This T cell receptor (beta chain) comes out of a study of blood T cell repertoires in COVID-19. Study in general: Samples of COVID-19 (acute and convalescent) were obtained from the United States, Italy and Spain. Sample material is recorded as cDNA or gDNA derived from T cells, B-cell-depleted T cells, or PBMCs.

Original analysis: Scientists estimated how many nucleated cells there were by amplifying reference gene primers. TCRdb keeps only in-frame clones here, not all; method: immunoSEQ multiplex PCR. V, J and clone size are taken as reported in that table, and D and trimming were inferred from the DNA itself. The table has some 490,000 clones, 88% seen once. The CDR3 covers 15 residues. Trimming took 4 bases from V and 6 from J; bases not matched to a gene: 5. Germline CDR1 and CDR2: SGHRS and YFSETQ. The origin of this receptor is an older woman who had recovered from COVID-19. Specimen: PBMCs or T cells enriched from blood (not recorded which). This sequence joins TRBV5-1 and TRBJ2-1; 12 bases are shared with TRBD1. The chain's CDR3 is CASSPWGQGANEQFF. CDR3 in DNA: TGCGCCAGCAGCCCCTGGGGACAGGGGGCCAATGAGCAGTTCTTC.